This T cell receptor beta chain was sequenced during a study of shared clonotypes between healthy human individuals. Regarding the study as a whole: Across subsets, estimated richness was generally greater for naive than for memory populations.

The CDR3 is 11 residues long. CDR1 and CDR2 (germline): DFQATT, SNEGSKA (reference sequence). The germline V and J ends were trimmed by 5 bases and 15 bases, with 16 bases remaining between them. TCRdb keeps only in-frame clones here, not all; method: immunoSEQ multiplex PCR. The sample holds about 2.4 million clones, over 85% seen once. Each of the donors was a healthy adult who was HIV-negative and had not had a recent acute infection or vaccination. Caucasian adults living in Nashville, Tennessee, provided all samples. Splitting of CD4+ cells produced CD45RA+ naive and CD45RA-negative memory subsets. This clone was detected only a few times. Antigen specificity is unknown.

The receptor comes from a young man in good health. The sequenced sample was naive CD4+ T cells sorted from blood. Subset specified: CD45RA+ positively selected. This sequence joins TRBV20-1 and TRBJ1-4; possibly TRBD1 for D (5 bases). The CDR3 is CSAGREGRMFF. In DNA form, the CDR3 reads TGCAGTGCTGGCCGCGAGGGACGGATGTTTTTT.